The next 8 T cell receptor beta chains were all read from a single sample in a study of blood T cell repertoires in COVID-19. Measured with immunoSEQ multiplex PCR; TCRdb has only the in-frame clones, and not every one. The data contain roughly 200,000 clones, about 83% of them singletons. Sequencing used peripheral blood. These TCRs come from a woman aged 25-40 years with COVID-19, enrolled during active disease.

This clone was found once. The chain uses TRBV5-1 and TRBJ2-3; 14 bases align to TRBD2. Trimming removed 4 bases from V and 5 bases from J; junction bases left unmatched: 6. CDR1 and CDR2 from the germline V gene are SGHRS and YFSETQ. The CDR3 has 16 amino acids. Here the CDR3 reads CASSPGTSGSGDTQYF. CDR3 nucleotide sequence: TGCGCCAGCAGCCCTGGGACTAGCGGGAGTGGAGATACGCAGTATTTT.

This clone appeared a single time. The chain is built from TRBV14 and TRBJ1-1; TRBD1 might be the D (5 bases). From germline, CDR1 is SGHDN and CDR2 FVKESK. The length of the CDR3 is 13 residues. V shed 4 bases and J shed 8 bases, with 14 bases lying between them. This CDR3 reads CASSRPGLREAFF. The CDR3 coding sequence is TGTGCCAGCAGCCGACCGGGACTCCGGGAAGCTTTCTTT. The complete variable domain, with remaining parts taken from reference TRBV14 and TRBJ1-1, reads EAGVTQFPSHSVIEKGQTVTLRCDPISGHDNLYWYRRVMGKEIKFLLHFVKESKQDESGMPNNRFLAERTGGTYSTLKVQPAELEDSGVYFCASSRPGLREAFFGQGTRLTVV.

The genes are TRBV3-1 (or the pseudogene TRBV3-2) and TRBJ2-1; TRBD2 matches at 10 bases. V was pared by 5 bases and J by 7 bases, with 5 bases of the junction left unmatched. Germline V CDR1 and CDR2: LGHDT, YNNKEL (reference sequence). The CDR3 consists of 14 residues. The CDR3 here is CASSLAGGRNEQFF. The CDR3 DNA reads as TGTGCCAGCAGCTTAGCGGGGGGTAGAAATGAGCAGTTCTTC.

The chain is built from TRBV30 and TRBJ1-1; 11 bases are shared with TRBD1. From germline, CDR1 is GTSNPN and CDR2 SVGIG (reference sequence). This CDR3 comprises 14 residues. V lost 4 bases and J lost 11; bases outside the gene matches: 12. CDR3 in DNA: TGTGCCTGGACCGAGGACAGGGGGCATCTTCGGGCTTTCTTT. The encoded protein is CAWTEDRGHLRAFF.

CDR3 residues: CSVDIGQSQETQYF. In nucleotides, the CDR3 is TGCAGCGTTGATATCGGACAAAGCCAAGAGACCCAGTACTTC. This chain connects TRBV29-1 to TRBJ2-5, with D maybe TRBD1 (5 bases). This CDR3 has 14 amino acids. In germline, CDR1 is SQVTM, CDR2 ANQGSEA. V was trimmed by 3 bases and J by 1 base, leaving 12 bases between them.

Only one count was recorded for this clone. In DNA form, the CDR3 reads TGTGCCAGCAGCTCTGGACAGGGAGAATCTGGAAACACCATATATTTT. This gives the protein CASSSGQGESGNTIYF. The J gene is TRBJ1-3, the V gene TRBV5-4, with 8 bases matching TRBD1. The germline CDR1 and CDR2 sequences are SGHNT and YYREEE (reference sequence). This CDR3 comprises 16 residues. V was pared by 3 bases and J by 1 base, with 6 bases of the junction left unmatched.

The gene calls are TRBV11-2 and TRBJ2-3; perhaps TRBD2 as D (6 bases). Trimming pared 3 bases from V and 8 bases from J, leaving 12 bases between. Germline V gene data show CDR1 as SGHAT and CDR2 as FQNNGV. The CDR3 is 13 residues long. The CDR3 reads CASSLGLSGTQYF. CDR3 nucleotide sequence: TGTGCCAGCAGCTTGGGACTGTCTGGTACGCAGTATTTT.

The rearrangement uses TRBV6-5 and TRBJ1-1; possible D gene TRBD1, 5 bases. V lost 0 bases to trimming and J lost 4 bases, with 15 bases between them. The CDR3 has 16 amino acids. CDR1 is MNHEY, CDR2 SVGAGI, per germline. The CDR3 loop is CASSYSTVRGGTEAFF. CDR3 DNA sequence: TGTGCCAGCAGTTACTCGACAGTGCGGGGTGGCACTGAAGCTTTCTTT.